Sequencing of this TCR beta chain was carried out in a study of blood T cell repertoires in COVID-19. Overall study: Samples representing acute and convalescent COVID-19 were sourced from the United States, Italy and Spain. Sample material is recorded as cDNA or gDNA derived from T cells, B-cell-depleted T cells, or PBMCs.

The CDR3 extends over 16 amino acids. Per germline, CDR1 SQVTM and CDR2 ANQGSEA. Germline trimming cut 0 bases from V and 7 bases from J; bases unmatched to any gene: 11. Only in-frame clones appear in the TCRdb table, and some are missing; sequencing was by immunoSEQ multiplex PCR. The profile shows roughly 290,000 clones, around 87% of them singletons. The receptor was derived from a woman in her twenties or thirties who had recovered from COVID-19. The chain is built from TRBV29-1 and TRBJ2-2, with TRBD1 identical over 7 bases. The sequencing input was peripheral blood. In DNA form, the CDR3 reads TGCAGCGTTGAAGATAACATTAAGGGGGCGAACGGGGAGCTGTTTTTT. Amino acids: CSVEDNIKGANGELFF.